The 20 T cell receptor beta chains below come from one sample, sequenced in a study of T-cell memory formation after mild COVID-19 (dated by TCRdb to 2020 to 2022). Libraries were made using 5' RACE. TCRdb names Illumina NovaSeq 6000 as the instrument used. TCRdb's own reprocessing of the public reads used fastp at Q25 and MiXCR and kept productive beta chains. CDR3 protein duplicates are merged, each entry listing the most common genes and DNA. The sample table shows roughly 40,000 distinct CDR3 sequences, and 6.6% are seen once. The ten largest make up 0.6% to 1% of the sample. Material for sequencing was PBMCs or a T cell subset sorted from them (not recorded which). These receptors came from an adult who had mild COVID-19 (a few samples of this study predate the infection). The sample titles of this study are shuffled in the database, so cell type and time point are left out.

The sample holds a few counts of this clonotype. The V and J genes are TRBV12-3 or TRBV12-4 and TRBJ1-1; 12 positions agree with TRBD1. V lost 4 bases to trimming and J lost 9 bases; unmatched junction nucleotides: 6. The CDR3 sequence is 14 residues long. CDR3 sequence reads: CASSYGTGGKKAFF. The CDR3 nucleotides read TGTGCCAGCAGTTACGGGACAGGGGGCAAGAAAGCTTTCTTT.

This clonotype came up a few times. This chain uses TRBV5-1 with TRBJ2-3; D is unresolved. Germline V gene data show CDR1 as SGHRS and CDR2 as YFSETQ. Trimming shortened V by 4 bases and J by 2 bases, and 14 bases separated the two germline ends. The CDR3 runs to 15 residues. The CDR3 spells CASSIKGSPTDTQYF. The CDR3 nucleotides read TGCGCCAGCAGCATTAAGGGTTCGCCCACAGATACGCAGTATTTT.

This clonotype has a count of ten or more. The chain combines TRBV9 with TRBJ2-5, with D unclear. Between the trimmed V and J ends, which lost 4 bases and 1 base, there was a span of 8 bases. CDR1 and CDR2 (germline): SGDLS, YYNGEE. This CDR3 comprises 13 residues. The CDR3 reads CASSQTLQETQYF. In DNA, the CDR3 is TGTGCCAGCAGCCAGACGCTCCAAGAGACCCAGTACTTC.

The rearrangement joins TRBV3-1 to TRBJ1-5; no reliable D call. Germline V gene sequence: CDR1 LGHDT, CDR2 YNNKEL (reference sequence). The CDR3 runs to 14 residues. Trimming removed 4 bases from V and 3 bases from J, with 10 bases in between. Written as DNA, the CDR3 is TGTGCCAGCAGCCGGAGCACAGTCAATCAGCCCCAGCATTTT. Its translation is CASSRSTVNQPQHF.

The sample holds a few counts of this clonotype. Here the CDR3 DNA reads TGTGCCTGGAGTGTATTCAGGAGCCGCAATCAGCCCCAGCATTTT. Amino acids: CAWSVFRSRNQPQHF. The genes are TRBV30 and TRBJ1-5; no reliable D call. Trimming shortened V by 0 bases and J by 2 bases, and 11 bases separated the two germline ends. The CDR3 is 15 amino acids. The germline V gene has CDR1 GTSNPN and CDR2 SVGIG (reference sequence).

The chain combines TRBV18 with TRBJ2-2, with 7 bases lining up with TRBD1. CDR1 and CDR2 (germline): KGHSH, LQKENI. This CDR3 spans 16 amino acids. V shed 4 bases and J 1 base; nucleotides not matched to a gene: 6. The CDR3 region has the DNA TGTGCCAGCTCACACACAGGGGCGAGGAACACCGGGGAGCTGTTTTTT. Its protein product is CASSHTGARNTGELFF. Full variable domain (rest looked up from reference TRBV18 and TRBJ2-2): NAGVMQNPRHLVRRRGQEARLRCSPMKGHSHVYWYRQLPEEGLKFMVYLQKENIIDESGMPKERFSAEFPKEGPSILRIQQVVRGDSAAYFCASSHTGARNTGELFFGEGSRLTVL.

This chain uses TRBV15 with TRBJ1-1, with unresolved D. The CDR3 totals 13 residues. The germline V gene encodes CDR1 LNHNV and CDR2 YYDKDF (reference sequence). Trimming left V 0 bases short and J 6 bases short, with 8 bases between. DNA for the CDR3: TGTGCCACCAGCAGAGATGGATTGGCTGAAGCTTTCTTT. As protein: CATSRDGLAEAFF.

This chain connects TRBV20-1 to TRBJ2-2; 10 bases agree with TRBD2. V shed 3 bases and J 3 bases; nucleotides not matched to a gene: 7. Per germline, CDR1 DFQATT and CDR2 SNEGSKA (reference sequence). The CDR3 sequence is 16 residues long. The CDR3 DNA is TGCAGTGCTAGGACCCCGGGACTAGCGTACACCGGGGAGCTGTTTTTT. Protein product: CSARTPGLAYTGELFF.

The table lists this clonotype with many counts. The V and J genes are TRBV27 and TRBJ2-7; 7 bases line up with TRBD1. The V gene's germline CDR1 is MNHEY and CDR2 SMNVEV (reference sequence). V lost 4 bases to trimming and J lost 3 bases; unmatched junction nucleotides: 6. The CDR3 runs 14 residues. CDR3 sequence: CASSSQGIGYEQYF. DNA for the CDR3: TGTGCCAGCAGTTCACAGGGGATCGGCTACGAGCAGTACTTC.

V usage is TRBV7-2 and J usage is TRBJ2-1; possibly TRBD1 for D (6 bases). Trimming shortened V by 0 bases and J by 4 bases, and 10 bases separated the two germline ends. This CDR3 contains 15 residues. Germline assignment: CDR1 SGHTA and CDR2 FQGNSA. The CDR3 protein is CASSLAQGQYNEQFF. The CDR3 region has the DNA TGTGCCAGCAGCTTAGCGCAAGGACAGTACAATGAGCAGTTCTTC.

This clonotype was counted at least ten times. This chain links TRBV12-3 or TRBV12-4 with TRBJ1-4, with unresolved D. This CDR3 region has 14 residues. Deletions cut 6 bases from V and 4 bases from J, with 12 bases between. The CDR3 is CASSSGRINEKLFF. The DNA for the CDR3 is TGTGCCAGCAGCTCCGGACGGATTAATGAAAAACTGTTTTTT.

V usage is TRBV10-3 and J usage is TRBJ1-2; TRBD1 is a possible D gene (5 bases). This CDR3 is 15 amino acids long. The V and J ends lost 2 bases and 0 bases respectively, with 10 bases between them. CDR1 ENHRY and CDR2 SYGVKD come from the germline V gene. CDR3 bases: TGTGCCATCAGTGAGCATGGGACGGCTAACTATGGCTACACCTTC. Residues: CAISEHGTANYGYTF.

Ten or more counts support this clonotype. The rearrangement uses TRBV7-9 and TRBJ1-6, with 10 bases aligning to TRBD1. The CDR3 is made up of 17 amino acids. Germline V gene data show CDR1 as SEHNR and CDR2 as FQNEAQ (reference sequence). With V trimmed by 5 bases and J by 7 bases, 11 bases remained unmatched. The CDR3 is CASSSRDRGRVNSPLHF. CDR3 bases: TGTGCCAGCAGCAGCCGGGACAGGGGTCGGGTGAATTCACCCCTCCACTTT.

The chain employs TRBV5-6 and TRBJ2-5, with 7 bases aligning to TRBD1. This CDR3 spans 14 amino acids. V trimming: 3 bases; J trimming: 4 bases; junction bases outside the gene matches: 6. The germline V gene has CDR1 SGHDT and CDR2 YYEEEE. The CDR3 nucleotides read TGTGCCAGCAGCTGGGCGACAGGGCGAGAGACCCAGTACTTC. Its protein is CASSWATGRETQYF.

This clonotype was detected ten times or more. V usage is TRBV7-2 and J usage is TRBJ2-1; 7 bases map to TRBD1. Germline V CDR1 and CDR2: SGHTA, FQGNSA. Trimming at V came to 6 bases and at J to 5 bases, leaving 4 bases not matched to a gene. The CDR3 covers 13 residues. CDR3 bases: TGTGCCAGCAGTTCACAGGGGAACAATGAGCAGTTCTTC. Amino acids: CASSSQGNNEQFF.

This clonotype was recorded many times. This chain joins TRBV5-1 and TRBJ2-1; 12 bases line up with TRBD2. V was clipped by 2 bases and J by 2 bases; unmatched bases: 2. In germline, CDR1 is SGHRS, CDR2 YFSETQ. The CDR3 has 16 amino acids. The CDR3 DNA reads TGCGCCAGCAGCTTCCGACTAGCGGGAGCCTACAATGAGCAGTTCTTC. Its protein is CASSFRLAGAYNEQFF.

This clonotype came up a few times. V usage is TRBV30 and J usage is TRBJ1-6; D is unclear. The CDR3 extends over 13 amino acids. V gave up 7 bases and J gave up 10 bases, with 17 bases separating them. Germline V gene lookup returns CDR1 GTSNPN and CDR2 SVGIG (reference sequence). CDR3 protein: CASWTGPSSPLHF. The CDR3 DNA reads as TGTGCCTCATGGACGGGCCCCAGCTCACCCCTCCACTTT.

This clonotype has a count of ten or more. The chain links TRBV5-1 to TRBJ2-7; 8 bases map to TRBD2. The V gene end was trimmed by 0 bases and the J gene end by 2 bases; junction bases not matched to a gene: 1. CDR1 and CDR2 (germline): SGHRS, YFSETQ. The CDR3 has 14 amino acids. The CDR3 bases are TGCGCCAGCAGCTTGGAAGCGGGAGCCTACGAGCAGTACTTC. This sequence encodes CASSLEAGAYEQYF. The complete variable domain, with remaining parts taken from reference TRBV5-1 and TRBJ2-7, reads KAGVTQTPRYLIKTRGQQVTLSCSPISGHRSVSWYQQTPGQGLQFLFEYFSETQRNKGNFPGRFSGRQFSNSRSEMNVSTLELGDSALYLCASSLEAGAYEQYFGPGTRLTVT.

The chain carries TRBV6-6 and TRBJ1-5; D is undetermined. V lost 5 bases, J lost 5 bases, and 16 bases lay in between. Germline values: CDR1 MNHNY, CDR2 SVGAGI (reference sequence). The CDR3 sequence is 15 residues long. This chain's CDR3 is CASSQSDGSYQPQHF. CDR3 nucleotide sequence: TGTGCCAGCAGTCAATCGGACGGGTCGTATCAGCCCCAGCATTTT.

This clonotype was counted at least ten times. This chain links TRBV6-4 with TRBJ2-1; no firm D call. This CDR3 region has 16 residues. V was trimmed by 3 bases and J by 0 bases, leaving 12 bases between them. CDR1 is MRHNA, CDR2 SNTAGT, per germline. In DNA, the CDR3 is TGTGCCAGCAGTGAATATTACGTTAGCTCCTACAATGAGCAGTTCTTC. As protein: CASSEYYVSSYNEQFF.